This T cell receptor (beta chain) was recovered during a study of T cells in Graves' hyperthyroidism and ophthalmopathy (dated by TCRdb to between 2018 and 2021). Regarding the complete study: Peripheral blood samples were taken at initial diagnosis, before any treatment was given. Thyroid tissue and blood T-cell repertoires from six Graves' hyperthyroidism patients were also compared in the study. Prospective prediction of ophthalmopathy was tested in an independent validation cohort of about 19 hyperthyroidism patients and some 17 patients who later progressed to ophthalmopathy. After blood sampling, hyperthyroidism patients were treated with methimazole at a starting dose of 30 mg daily, and ophthalmopathy patients were treated with high-dose intravenous methylprednisolone. The approximately 100 discovery patients were divided at random into training and test sets in a 7:3 ratio. A discovery cohort of approximately 100 patients, approximately 45 with Graves' ophthalmopathy and about 58 with stable Graves' hyperthyroidism, was used to find distinguishing TCR V-J signatures. The paper describes TCR Vbeta CDR3 sequencing of 140 or so peripheral blood samples, made up of about 41 ophthalmopathy patients, 70 to 80 hyperthyroidism patients and about 17 progressor patients. The investigation overall reported the following: In validation, progression to ophthalmopathy was predicted by the model with 70.59% sensitivity and 72% to 85% specificity, a median of 6.5 months before onset. No statistical method was used to set the sample size in advance, and investigators knew the group allocation. Most expanded thyroid clonotypes (frequency above 0.001) were also detected in blood, a finding suggesting that blood repertoires may reflect thyroid immune responses. A model built on a 13 V-J signature distinguished ophthalmopathy from stable hyperthyroidism, reaching roughly 88% sensitivity and about 81% specificity in cross-validation and 80%/75% in testing.

Ophthalmopathy patients had moderately to severely active disease, Clinical Activity Score of at least 3, NOSPECS grade of at least 4, and duration under 3 months. The study excluded patients with uncontrolled infections, other autoimmune diseases, pregnancy or lactation. Clinical symptoms, serum thyroxine and TRAb, thyroid ultrasound, and orbital computed tomography formed the basis for the diagnoses. PBMCs were separated from roughly 10 ml of fresh peripheral blood using Ficoll-Paque density gradient centrifugation. Trizol reagent was used to extract total RNA, and RNA quality was then checked on an Agilent 2100 Bioanalyzer. TCR beta CDR3 regions were amplified from RNA transcripts. A first-round RT-PCR of the TCR CDR3 used the HTBI primer set with the Qiagen OneStep RT-PCR kit. A second multiplex PCR round built the libraries, followed by size selection and purification. Libraries were sequenced paired-end with 100 bp reads on an Illumina HiSeq2000. The paper's processing steps were these. Raw data were processed with SOAPnuke, discarding reads with adapters, uncalled bases, mean Phred below 15, or no exact constant-primer or identifier match. High-quality paired reads were merged using COPE v1.2.5, and each unique nucleotide sequence was defined as a clonotype. MiTCR v1.1 was used to align the clonotypes against IMGT TRBV, TRBD and TRBJ reference segments. Analysis was restricted to V-J combinations with a frequency above 0.0001, which covered about 99% of repertoires. A TCS score was defined as the ratio between F50 (clonal expansion) and ExV (chaos), using BLOSUM62-based TCRdist between CDR3 peptides within each V-J. Welch's t-statistics and random forest reduced roughly 500 V-J features to roughly 13, which were used in a naive Bayes classifier (R e1071). The public sequencing data were trimmed at Q25 with fastp and processed into clonotypes with MiXCR by TCRdb, which kept only in-frame beta chains. Rows are combined by CDR3 protein, so each entry shows the most common genes and DNA. The V and J calls follow TCRdb's processing rather than the paper's. Counted in this sample were about 500,000 distinct CDR3 sequences; 17% of them appeared once. 15% to 20% of the sample is held by the ten biggest clonotypes.

To note about this clonotype: Its recognized antigen is unknown. No clone much larger than this one lies a single base away; base qualities are absent.

V loses 2 bases at its end and J loses 7 bases; junction bases beyond the gene matches: 16. Its CDR3 holds 20 amino acids, cysteine through phenylalanine. Only the CDR3 DNA is retained, 60 bases long and in frame from the first base. CDR1 is given as MNHEY and CDR2 as SVGAGI, both from the germline V gene. The receptor's source is a young woman with Graves' ophthalmopathy. The sequence is built from TRBV6-5 and TRBJ2-2; 13 bases in the middle match TRBD2. Sequenced input: blood. The base sequence is TGTGCCAGCAGTTACACACCGGGACTAGCGGGATTAAAGAGTCACGGGGAGCTGTTTTTT. Its translation reads: CASSYTPGLAGLKSHGELFF.